The sequence of this TCR beta chain was determined in a study of shared clonotypes between healthy human individuals. CDR3 length: 14 amino acids. V shed 3 bases and J shed 1 base, with 7 bases lying between them. Germline CDR1 reads SGHNT; CDR2 reads YYREEE (reference sequence). The method was immunoSEQ multiplex PCR; TCRdb's version includes in-frame clones alone and lacks a portion of them. The sample consists of nearly 750,000 clones, around 70% of them appearing once. This clonotype was sampled from a woman in her 30s in good health. Sequenced input: memory CD4+ T cells sorted from blood. Subset noted: CD45RA-negative fraction. This rearrangement joins TRBV5-4 to TRBJ2-2, with D unclear. For the CDR3, the DNA is TGTGCCAGCAGCTCGGAGTGGAACACCGGGGAGCTGTTTTTT. Protein: CASSSEWNTGELFF. Supplemented by reference TRBV5-4 and TRBJ2-2, the full variable domain reads ETGVTQSPTHLIKTRGQQVTLRCSSQSGHNTVSWYQQALGQGPQFIFQYYREEENGRGNFPPRFSGLQFPNYSSELNVNALELDDSALYLCASSSEWNTGELFFGEGSRLTVL.